Presented here are 32 T cell receptor beta chains from one specimen sequenced in a study of beta chain features in type 1 diabetes. Since all of the isolated RNA was reverse transcribed, expressed TCRB transcripts were what got sequenced. Some clones are missing from TCRdb's copy, which holds only in-frame ones; the method was immunoSEQ multiplex PCR. This sample yields about 290,000 clones, of which approximately 8% are seen a single time; roughly 1% belongs to the top ten. The sample was central memory CD4+ T cells from blood. These receptors originate from a woman between 18 and 29 years old in good health.

The chain combines TRBV27 with TRBJ1-6; the match to TRBD1 covers 7 bases. CDR1 is MNHEY and CDR2 is SMNVEV in the germline V gene (reference sequence). V shed 6 bases, J shed 7 bases, and the junction held 12 bases outside the gene matches. The CDR3 spans 16 residues. CDR3 sequence reads: CASSRQGVLANSPLHF. DNA of the CDR3: TGTGCCAGCAGCCGACAGGGTGTTCTCGCAAATTCACCCCTCCACTTT.

This chain links TRBV27 with TRBJ1-1; D unclear. The germline gives CDR1 MNHEY, CDR2 SMNVEV (reference sequence). Trimming took 5 bases from V and 9 from J, leaving 16 bases between them. The CDR3 has 13 amino acids. The CDR3 here is CASSVSPSRQAFF. In DNA, the CDR3 is TGTGCCAGCAGTGTCAGCCCATCAAGGCAAGCTTTCTTT.

This clone was found a few times. The chain is built from TRBV6-6 and TRBJ2-3; D is unclear. The V gene's germline CDR1 is MNHNY and CDR2 SVGAGI (reference sequence). Trimming pared 5 bases from V and 5 bases from J, leaving 8 bases between. CDR3 length equals 12 residues. The CDR3 is CASSQMGDTQYF. DNA of the CDR3: TGTGCCAGCAGTCAAATGGGAGATACGCAGTATTTT.

The table lists this clone with a few counts. The V and J genes are TRBV6-6 and TRBJ2-7, with unresolved D. CDR1 is MNHNY and CDR2 is SVGAGI in the germline V gene (reference sequence). There are 13 residues in the CDR3. V was clipped by 4 bases and J by 7 bases, with 14 bases between them. CDR3 in amino acids: CASSLRPPAEQYF. As DNA, the CDR3 is TGTGCCAGCAGTTTAAGGCCCCCGGCGGAGCAGTACTTC.

The DNA of the CDR3 is TGTGCCAGCAGCTCCCTTGGGGGGACCAAAAACATTCAGTACTTC. As protein: CASSSLGGTKNIQYF. The genes are TRBV11-2 and TRBJ2-4, with D possibly TRBD2 on 6 matching bases. Germline lookup yields CDR1 SGHAT and CDR2 FQNNGV. V was shortened by 4 bases and J by 2 bases, with 12 bases between the two germline ends. This CDR3 contains 15 residues. The full variable domain, in which reference TRBV11-2 and TRBJ2-4 provide the parts outside the CDR3, is EAGVAQSPRYKIIEKRQSVAFWCNPISGHATLYWYQQILGQGPKLLIQFQNNGVVDDSQLPKDRFSAERLKGVDSTLKIQPAKLEDSAVYLCASSSLGGTKNIQYFGAGTRLSVL.

There are a few counts of this clone. The chain is built from TRBV7-9 and TRBJ1-1; D gene uncertain. Trimming cost V 2 bases and J 2 bases, with 6 bases left between them. This CDR3 has 13 amino acids. Per germline, CDR1 SEHNR and CDR2 FQNEAQ (reference sequence). This CDR3 is CASSLLTNTEAFF. The CDR3 bases are TGTGCCAGCAGCTTATTAACCAACACTGAAGCTTTCTTT. The complete variable domain, with remaining parts taken from reference TRBV7-9 and TRBJ1-1, reads DTGVSQNPRHKITKRGQNVTFRCDPISEHNRLYWYRQTLGQGPEFLTYFQNEAQLEKSRLLSDRFSAERPKGSFSTLEIQRTEQGDSAMYLCASSLLTNTEAFFGQGTRLTVV.

This clone was found a few times. The chain joins TRBV9 to TRBJ1-4; TRBD1 might be the D (5 bases). The CDR3 length is 15 residues. V was pared by 5 bases and J by 8 bases, with 19 bases between. From germline, CDR1 is SGDLS and CDR2 YYNGEE. The CDR3 protein is CASRDGWRGWEKLFF. CDR3 coding DNA: TGTGCCAGCAGAGATGGGTGGAGGGGTTGGGAAAAACTGTTTTTT.

The genes are TRBV6-1 and TRBJ1-2; possibly TRBD1 for D (5 bases). Germline CDR1 MNHNS, CDR2 SASEGT. The CDR3 length is 15 residues. V was pared by 7 bases and J by 0 bases, with 15 bases between. CDR3 region: CASKEGPEANYGYTF. The CDR3 nucleotides are TGTGCCAGCAAAGAGGGGCCCGAAGCTAACTATGGCTACACCTTC.

This clone occurred many times. J is TRBJ2-1 and V is TRBV4-3, with TRBD2 matching over 11 bases. The CDR3 contains 16 residues. Germline CDR1 LGHNA, CDR2 YSLEER. With V trimmed by 0 bases and J by 6 bases, 4 bases remained unmatched. The CDR3 DNA is TGCGCCAGCAGCCAAGATAAGGGACTAGCGGCCAATGAGCAGTTCTTC. It codes for CASSQDKGLAANEQFF.

J is TRBJ1-6 and V is TRBV4-2; possibly TRBD1 for D (5 bases). V gave up 0 bases and J gave up 7 bases, with 16 bases separating them. There are 17 residues in the CDR3. Germline values: CDR1 LGHNA, CDR2 YNFKEQ. DNA of the CDR3: TGTGCCAGCAGCCAAGACGGCAGGGTAGCCCCGAATTCACCCCTCCACTTT. This translates into CASSQDGRVAPNSPLHF.

This clone has just a few counts. The chain links TRBV27 to TRBJ2-1; TRBD2 aligns across 9 bases. Germline V gives CDR1 MNHEY, CDR2 SMNVEV (reference sequence). CDR3 size: 14 residues. J gave up 7 bases and V 6 bases, and 7 bases lay outside the gene matches. CDR3 residues: CASSPGLALNEQFF. In DNA form, the CDR3 reads TGTGCCAGCAGCCCAGGACTAGCGTTAAATGAGCAGTTCTTC.

This clone has a handful of counts. This rearrangement joins TRBV30 to TRBJ2-7, with a weak D call TRBD1 (5 bases). Trimming took off 0 bases at V and 0 bases at J, with 6 bases between the two ends. Germline assignment: CDR1 GTSNPN and CDR2 SVGIG (reference sequence). This CDR3 is 13 amino acids long. Here the CDR3 reads CAWSVGVSYEQYF. Here the CDR3 DNA reads TGTGCCTGGAGTGTAGGGGTCTCCTACGAGCAGTACTTC.

The chain couples TRBV11-2 to TRBJ1-2, with 8 bases matching TRBD1. CDR3 length: 12 residues. CDR1 is SGHAT and CDR2 is FQNNGV in the germline V gene. CDR3 in amino acids: CATSPRGHGYTF. In DNA form, the CDR3 reads TGTGCTACCTCGCCCAGGGGGCACGGCTACACCTTC.

This clone was seen many times. The chain is built from TRBV28 and TRBJ2-4; weak D call: TRBD2 (6 bases). V lost 8 bases and J lost 5, with 19 bases in between. Germline V CDR1 and CDR2: MDHEN, SYDVKM. The CDR3 covers 15 residues. CDR3 bases: TGTGCCAGCGCGTCCGGGACCCGGAGGGAAAACATTCAGTACTTC. Residues: CASASGTRRENIQYF. Drawing the rest from reference TRBV28 and TRBJ2-4, the complete variable domain is DVKVTQSSRYLVKRTGEKVFLECVQDMDHENMFWYRQDPGLGLRLIYFSYDVKMKEKGDIPEGYSVSREKKERFSLILESASTNQTSMYLCASASGTRRENIQYFGAGTRLSVL.

For this clone: This sample also contains other DNA sequences that code for the same CDR3. This rearrangement joins TRBV18 to TRBJ2-3; 9 nucleotides match TRBD1. Unmatched junction bases numbered 2, after V lost 6 bases and J lost 4 bases. Looked up from germline, CDR1 is KGHSH and CDR2 is LQKENI. The CDR3 runs to 13 residues. In DNA, the CDR3 is TGTGCCAGCTCCCGACAGGGGGCAGATACGCAGTATTTT. Translation gives CASSRQGADTQYF.

In its sample, this clone was seen a few times. The J gene is TRBJ2-3, the V gene TRBV7-8; no reliable D call. Germline CDR1 is SGHVS and CDR2 is FQNEAQ. The ends were cut back, 6 bases at V and 7 bases at J, with 14 bases in the middle. The CDR3 spans 13 residues. CDR3 DNA: TGTGCCAGCAGTCGTCTGCAAAGCAATACGCAGTATTTT. This translates into CASSRLQSNTQYF.

This clone was detected a few times. J is TRBJ1-1 and V is TRBV5-4, with D possibly matching TRBD1 (5 bases). Per the germline V gene, CDR1 is SGHNT and CDR2 is YYREEE (reference sequence). The CDR3 consists of 14 residues. V lost 4 bases, J lost 5 bases, and 15 bases lay in between. The CDR3 region has the DNA TGTGCCAGCAGCCCTCCCTCCAGGGTTACTGAAGCTTTCTTT. It encodes CASSPPSRVTEAFF.

The chain combines TRBV27 with TRBJ2-1, with 8 bases identical to TRBD1. Trimming took 0 bases from V and 4 from J; bases not matched to a gene: 2. The CDR3 extends over 15 amino acids. Germline loops: CDR1 MNHEY, CDR2 SMNVEV (reference sequence). The CDR3 spells CASSLSGTGYNEQFF. CDR3 bases: TGTGCCAGCAGTTTATCGGGGACAGGTTACAATGAGCAGTTCTTC.

The CDR3 is CASSVEGDTYEQFF. CDR3 bases: TGTGCCAGCAGCGTAGAAGGGGACACCTATGAGCAGTTCTTC. This rearrangement joins TRBV9 to TRBJ2-1; TRBD1 might be the D (6 bases). The germline V gene encodes CDR1 SGDLS and CDR2 YYNGEE. The CDR3 covers 14 residues. V lost 0 bases to trimming and J lost 8 bases, with 12 bases between them.

This rearrangement joins TRBV7-2 to TRBJ2-7; D is tentatively TRBD1 or TRBD2 (6 bases each). Looked up from germline, CDR1 is SGHTA and CDR2 is FQGNSA. The CDR3 is 14 residues long. Trimming cost V 5 bases and J 9 bases, with 20 bases left between them. Written as DNA, the CDR3 is TGTGCCAGCAGCCTAGGGGACCAAGGGGGGCGGCAGTACGTC. It codes for CASSLGDQGGRQYV.

The chain couples TRBV5-6 to TRBJ1-4, with D tentatively TRBD1 (6 bases). Germline-derived CDR1 and CDR2 are SGHDT and YYEEEE. This CDR3 region has 14 residues. V was cut by 4 bases and J by 5 bases, with 12 bases left in between. The DNA for the CDR3 is TGTGCCAGCAGCCGGGGGGCCCCCAATGAAAAACTGTTTTTT. It is translated as CASSRGAPNEKLFF.

This clone was seen more than once but under ten times. The V call is TRBV30, the J call TRBJ2-1, with TRBD2 identical over 10 bases. CDR1 is GTSNPN, CDR2 SVGIG, per germline (reference sequence). CDR3 length equals 14 residues. J gave up 4 bases and V 2 bases, and 2 bases lay outside the gene matches. This CDR3 reads CAWSSLAGYNEQFF. The DNA for the CDR3 is TGTGCCTGGAGTTCACTAGCGGGATACAATGAGCAGTTCTTC.

CDR3 nucleotide sequence: TGTGCCAGCAGCGACACTCGGGCTAGCGGCACAGATACGCAGTATTTT. This gives the protein CASSDTRASGTDTQYF. This sequence joins TRBV7-2 and TRBJ2-3; D may be TRBD2 (6 bases). Between the trimmed V and J ends, which lost 5 bases and 1 base, there was a span of 16 bases. Germline V gene lookup returns CDR1 SGHTA and CDR2 FQGNSA. CDR3 size: 16 residues.

This clone was seen at least ten times. The genes are TRBV25-1 and TRBJ2-1, with D hard to call. The CDR3 is 16 residues long. Germline V gene data show CDR1 as MGHDK and CDR2 as SYGVNS. Between the trimmed V and J ends, which lost 6 bases and 1 base, there was a span of 16 bases. This CDR3 reads CASSDTGTKSYNEQFF. DNA of the CDR3: TGTGCCAGCAGCGATACGGGCACGAAGTCCTACAATGAGCAGTTCTTC.

The J gene is TRBJ1-6, the V gene TRBV5-6; tentative D call: TRBD1 (5 bases). The CDR3 has 14 residues. Trimming left V 4 bases short and J 7 bases short, with 12 bases between. From germline, CDR1 is SGHDT and CDR2 YYEEEE. As DNA, the CDR3 is TGTGCCAGCAGCCGAGGGAGGGGCAATTCACCCCTCCACTTT. Translation: CASSRGRGNSPLHF. Using reference TRBV5-6 and TRBJ1-6 for the parts outside the CDR3, the full variable domain is DAGVTQSPTHLIKTRGQQVTLRCSPKSGHDTVSWYQQALGQGPQFIFQYYEEEERQRGNFPDRFSGHQFPNYSSELNVNALLLGDSALYLCASSRGRGNSPLHFGNGTRLTVT.

This clone showed up just a few times. The genes are TRBV28 and TRBJ1-1, with D possibly matching TRBD1 (5 bases). V lost 5 bases, J lost 11 bases, and 21 bases lay in between. Germline CDR1 is MDHEN and CDR2 is SYDVKM. This CDR3 has 14 residues. The DNA of the CDR3 is TGTGCCAGCAGTGAGAGGACGGAGGGGTCGCGCGCTTTCTTT. Its translation: CASSERTEGSRAFF.

This clone was observed a handful of times. This chain uses TRBV2 with TRBJ2-4; tentative D call: TRBD1 (5 bases). This CDR3 is built from 16 residues. CDR1 SNHLY and CDR2 FYNNEI come from the germline V gene. V lost 1 base to trimming and J lost 0 bases, with 10 bases between them. In DNA, the CDR3 is TGTGCCAGCAGTGAAGGGGGCACGTTAGCCAAAAACATTCAGTACTTC. Translation gives CASSEGGTLAKNIQYF.

The V gene is TRBV6-1, the J gene TRBJ1-2; TRBD1 is a possible D gene (6 bases). Germline V gene lookup returns CDR1 MNHNS and CDR2 SASEGT. V lost 3 bases to trimming and J lost 1 base, with 12 bases between them. CDR3 size: 15 residues. As DNA, the CDR3 is TGTGCCAGCAGTGAGGGGGCGCCGTTTAACTATGGCTACACCTTC. This sequence encodes CASSEGAPFNYGYTF.

This clone was observed a few times. The V call is TRBV25-1, the J call TRBJ1-2; TRBD1 aligns across 10 bases. The germline CDR1 and CDR2 sequences are MGHDK and SYGVNS. The V segment lost 4 bases and the J segment 6 bases; nucleotides outside the gene matches: 8. This CDR3 is 15 amino acids long. The CDR3 loop reads CASSGDRGGEDGYTF. The DNA of the CDR3 is TGTGCCAGCAGTGGGGACAGGGGCGGCGAGGATGGCTACACCTTC.

This clone has more than one count but fewer than ten. The V call is TRBV27, the J call TRBJ2-5; 9 nucleotides line up with TRBD2. This CDR3 contains 15 residues. Germline CDR1 is MNHEY and CDR2 is SMNVEV (reference sequence). The V gene end was trimmed by 8 bases and the J gene end by 5 bases; junction bases not matched to a gene: 12. The CDR3 DNA reads as TGTGCCAGCGGTCCCCATGCGGGGGGGCTGGAGACCCAGTACTTC. Translated: CASGPHAGGLETQYF.

Concerning this clone itself: Other DNA sequences in the same sample also yield this CDR3. The chain carries TRBV6-5 and TRBJ1-2; D possibly corresponds to TRBD1 (5 bases). Trimming cost V 0 bases and J 4 bases, with 9 bases left between them. The CDR3 loop spans 14 amino acids. Germline CDR1 reads MNHEY; CDR2 reads SVGAGI. Here the CDR3 reads CASSYSGDSYGYTF. The CDR3 DNA sequence: TGTGCCAGCAGTTACTCGGGGGATAGCTATGGCTACACCTTC.

A few counts support this clone. The genes are TRBV5-8 and TRBJ2-5; D possibly uses TRBD1 or TRBD2 (5 bases each). Germline V gene sequence: CDR1 SGHTS, CDR2 YDEGEE. V shed 0 bases and J shed 5 bases, with 11 bases lying between them. This CDR3 spans 14 amino acids. The CDR3 here is CASSLDGRGETQYF. The CDR3 nucleotides read TGTGCCAGCAGCTTGGACGGACGGGGCGAGACCCAGTACTTC.